The 18 T cell receptor beta chains below were found in one sample sequenced in a study of CD8 T cells in ankylosing spondylitis. TCRdb reprocessed the 5' RACE reads via MiXCR and lists one record per CDR3 protein. Of more than 150,000 distinct CDR3 sequences in the sample, roughly 20% are singletons; the top ten hold around 4.1%. Sequenced: blood, either unsorted or a sorted T cell fraction (not recorded which). These receptors were obtained from a male donor aged 10-35 years with ankylosing spondylitis or in good health (not recorded which).

The gene calls are TRBV4-3 and TRBJ2-7, with D perhaps TRBD2 (7 bases). The CDR3 is 15 residues long. The V and J ends lost 4 bases and 3 bases respectively, with 16 bases between them. Germline V CDR1 and CDR2: LGHNA, YSLEER. DNA for the CDR3: TGCGCCAGCAGCCCCGGGGGCGGGAGTGTCTACGAGCAGTACTTC. It translates to CASSPGGGSVYEQYF.

Many counts were recorded for this clonotype. The chain has TRBV7-9 and TRBJ1-6; tentative D call: TRBD1 (5 bases). CDR1 is SEHNR and CDR2 is FQNEAQ in the germline V gene (reference sequence). V was cut by 7 bases and J by 0 bases, with 16 bases left in between. This CDR3 has 17 amino acids. The CDR3: CASTSGHGGSYNSPLHF. The CDR3 DNA sequence: TGTGCCAGCACCTCCGGGCACGGGGGCTCCTATAATTCACCCCTCCACTTT.

The table lists this clonotype with many counts. The rearrangement links TRBV7-2 to TRBJ2-7; 11 bases agree with TRBD2. The CDR3 is 14 residues long. Germline CDR1 reads SGHTA; CDR2 reads FQGNSA. J lost 6 bases, V lost 3 bases, and 4 bases had no gene match. The CDR3 loop reads CASSFGLAGGEQYF. The CDR3 DNA reads TGTGCCAGCAGCTTTGGTCTAGCGGGAGGCGAGCAGTACTTC.

V usage is TRBV5-1 and J usage is TRBJ2-1; the match to TRBD1 covers 7 bases. The CDR3 is 14 residues long. J lost 3 bases, V lost 2 bases, and 2 bases had no gene match. The germline V gene has CDR1 SGHRS and CDR2 YFSETQ. CDR3 region: CASSFGDSYNEQFF. The DNA for the CDR3 is TGCGCCAGCAGCTTTGGGGACAGCTACAATGAGCAGTTCTTC.

This clonotype was counted ten times or more. V gene TRBV7-6 combines with J gene TRBJ1-6; TRBD1 might be the D (5 bases). The CDR3 runs to 15 residues. The germline V gene has CDR1 SGHVS and CDR2 FNYEAQ. The V end was cut by 5 bases, the J end by 7 bases, with 15 bases between. The CDR3, as DNA: TGTGCCAGCAGCCCAGTGGCAGGGCAAAATTCACCCCTCCACTTT. This encodes CASSPVAGQNSPLHF.

The chain couples TRBV12-3 or TRBV12-4 to TRBJ2-1; D possibly corresponds to TRBD1 (5 bases). The CDR3 spans 13 residues. V lost 2 bases, J lost 10 bases, and 12 bases lay in between. Here the CDR3 reads CASSLRKGPEQFF. CDR3 sequence (DNA): TGTGCCAGCAGTTTACGGAAGGGGCCAGAGCAGTTCTTC.

The sample holds many counts of this clonotype. The V and J genes are TRBV5-1 and TRBJ2-1; 7 bases match TRBD1. The V and J ends lost 2 bases and 7 bases, in that order; junction bases with no gene match: 6. CDR3 length: 14 residues. CDR1 and CDR2 from the germline V gene are SGHRS and YFSETQ. The CDR3 reads CASSFDRVGNEQFF. CDR3 nucleotide sequence: TGCGCCAGCAGCTTCGACAGGGTAGGGAATGAGCAGTTCTTC.

This clonotype was counted at least ten times. The gene calls are TRBV12-3 or TRBV12-4 and TRBJ2-7; 12 nucleotides agree with TRBD1. V was pared by 6 bases and J by 7 bases, with 7 bases of the junction left unmatched. This CDR3 contains 14 residues. The CDR3 region is CASSPGQGAQEQYF. CDR3 in DNA: TGTGCCAGCAGCCCGGGACAGGGGGCTCAAGAGCAGTACTTC.

This clonotype was found many times. J is TRBJ2-7 and V is TRBV5-1, with 7 bases identical to TRBD1. The ends lost 4 bases at V and 3 bases at J; junction bases unmatched: 10. Germline loops: CDR1 SGHRS, CDR2 YFSETQ. CDR3 length: 15 residues. The CDR3 nucleotides are TGCGCCAGCAGCCCGCTTGGGGACAGAGACTACGAGCAGTACTTC. This encodes CASSPLGDRDYEQYF.

This clonotype was counted at least ten times. The chain uses TRBV5-1 and TRBJ2-3; D unresolved. Germline V gives CDR1 SGHRS, CDR2 YFSETQ. The V gene lost 4 bases and the J gene lost 2 bases, with 8 bases spanning the gap. This CDR3 comprises 13 residues. The CDR3 protein is CASSDGPTDTQYF. CDR3 DNA: TGCGCCAGCAGCGACGGGCCCACAGATACGCAGTATTTT.

This chain joins TRBV6-5 and TRBJ2-7; D is possibly TRBD1 or TRBD2 (5 bases each). CDR3 size: 14 residues. Germline V lookup: CDR1 MNHEY, CDR2 SVGAGI. Trimming removed 6 bases from V and 3 bases from J, with 15 bases in between. The CDR3 spells CASRRTGTSYEQYF. DNA for the CDR3: TGTGCCAGCAGGAGGACCGGGACGAGCTACGAGCAGTACTTC.

The sample holds many counts of this clonotype. CDR3 bases: TGTGCCAGCAGCCGAGGTCGTGGCAATGAGCAGTTCTTC. Its translation: CASSRGRGNEQFF. The chain uses TRBV7-6 and TRBJ2-1; D is unresolved. This CDR3 contains 13 residues. V was shortened by 5 bases and J by 6 bases, with 11 bases between the two germline ends. Germline values: CDR1 SGHVS, CDR2 FNYEAQ.

This clonotype was seen repeatedly, ten times or more. The chain employs TRBV7-2 and TRBJ2-2; D remains ambiguous. Trimming shortened V by 3 bases and J by 7 bases, and 3 bases separated the two germline ends. The germline CDR1 and CDR2 sequences are SGHTA and FQGNSA. The CDR3 has 11 amino acids. For the CDR3, the DNA is TGTGCCAGCAGCTTCGGCGGGGAGCTGTTTTTT. Translating it yields CASSFGGELFF.

This clonotype was seen ten or more times. The V call is TRBV9, the J call TRBJ2-2, with no clear D. V dropped 6 bases and J dropped 4 bases, with 19 bases sitting between them. This CDR3 comprises 16 residues. Germline V lookup: CDR1 SGDLS, CDR2 YYNGEE. CDR3 loop: CASTTSPVIGTGELFF. CDR3 sequence (DNA): TGTGCCAGCACCACTTCACCGGTTATAGGCACCGGGGAGCTGTTTTTT.

This clonotype was detected ten times or more. The chain has TRBV12-3 or TRBV12-4 and TRBJ1-4; D might be TRBD1 (6 bases). This CDR3 contains 15 residues. The V end lost 2 bases, the J end lost 7 bases, and 14 bases lay between the germline ends. CDR3 coding DNA: TGTGCCAGCAGTTTACGGGGGCGGGTCGGTGAAAAACTGTTTTTT. Its translation: CASSLRGRVGEKLFF.

This clonotype was seen at least ten times. The chain carries TRBV12-3 or TRBV12-4 and TRBJ2-5, with D possibly matching TRBD2 (5 bases). The V gene lost 6 bases and the J gene lost 2 bases, with 10 bases spanning the gap. The CDR3 runs to 13 residues. In nucleotides, the CDR3 is TGTGCCAGCAGCCCCGGGGTTCAAGAGACCCAGTACTTC. Translation gives CASSPGVQETQYF.

This clonotype is classed as medium-sized. This chain joins TRBV29-1 and TRBJ2-1; 8 bases align to TRBD1. Germline trimming cut 1 base from V and 4 bases from J; bases unmatched to any gene: 3. The CDR3 consists of 14 residues. Per germline, CDR1 SQVTM and CDR2 ANQGSEA. The CDR3 protein is CSVEGTGLYNEQFF. The CDR3 coding sequence is TGCAGCGTTGAAGGGACAGGGTTGTACAATGAGCAGTTCTTC.

The genes are TRBV5-1 and TRBJ2-1, with D possibly TRBD1 on 5 matching bases. Trimming took off 4 bases at V and 1 base at J, with 12 bases between the two ends. The CDR3 runs 15 residues. CDR1 is SGHRS, CDR2 YFSETQ, per germline. The CDR3 DNA follows: TGCGCCAGCAGCATCCAGGGTGGGTCCTACAATGAGCAGTTCTTC. Translation gives CASSIQGGSYNEQFF.